The clone carrying this T cell receptor (beta chain) was seen more than once but under ten times. Its antigen is still unknown. Other DNA sequences of this sample code for an identical CDR3. Trimming cost V 1 base and J 2 bases; bases outside gene matches: 1. CDR1 SGHKS and CDR2 YYEKEE come from the germline V gene (reference sequence). The CDR3 contains 14 residues. The donors gave bone marrow, and they were healthy. This sample is drawn from a study of cytomegalovirus exposure and HLA in healthy donors. Looking at the study overall: Earlier sequencing of 150 million to 200 million T cells yielded nearly 120 million unique TCR beta sequences. Overall study findings and caveats: It has been reported that TCR beta sequences accurately predicted the HLA-A and HLA-B alleles of most subjects.

In the PCR, 60 Vbeta and 13 Jbeta primers were used. Sequencing was performed with immunoSEQ multiplex PCR; in TCRdb, only in-frame clones are kept and a portion is missing. The sample carries approximately 100,000 clones, more than 75% recorded once. This TCR was recovered from a woman in her forties or fifties in good health and CMV-seropositive. The sequenced material came from PBMCs. The J gene is TRBJ1-1, the V gene TRBV5-5; TRBD1 agrees at 8 bases. The DNA of the CDR3 is TGTGCCAGCAGCTTGTCAGGGGGCAACACTGAAGCTTTCTTT. It specifies CASSLSGGNTEAFF.